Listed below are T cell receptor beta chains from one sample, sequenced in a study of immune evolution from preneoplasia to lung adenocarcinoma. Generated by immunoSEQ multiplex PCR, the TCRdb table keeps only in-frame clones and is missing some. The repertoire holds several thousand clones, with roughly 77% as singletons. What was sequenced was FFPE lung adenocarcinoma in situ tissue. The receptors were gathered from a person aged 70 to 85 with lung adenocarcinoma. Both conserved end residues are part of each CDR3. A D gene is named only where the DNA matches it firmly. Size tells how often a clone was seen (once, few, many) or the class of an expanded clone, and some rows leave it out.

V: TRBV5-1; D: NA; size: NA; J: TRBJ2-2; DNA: TGCGCCAGCAGCTTCGGTCCACTCCGACAGGTTCGCACCGGGGAGCTGTTTTTT; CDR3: CASSFGPLRQVRTGELFF
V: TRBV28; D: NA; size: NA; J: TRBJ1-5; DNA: TGTGCCAGTCACGCCAGGGGAAATGGCAATCAGCCCCAGCATTTT; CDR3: CASHARGNGNQPQHF
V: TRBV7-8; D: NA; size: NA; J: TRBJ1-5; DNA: TGTGCCAGCAGCTGGGGAGGGCAGGGTGGGAATCAGCCCCAGCATTTT; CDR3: CASSWGGQGGNQPQHF
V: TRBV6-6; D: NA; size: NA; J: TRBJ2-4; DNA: TGTGCCAGTACTATTAGCGGCTTACTAGCCAAAAACATTCAGTACTTC; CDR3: CASTISGLLAKNIQYF
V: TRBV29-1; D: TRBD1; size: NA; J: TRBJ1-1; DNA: TGCAGCGCTGACAGGGGCGGGGACGCTTTCTTT; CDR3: CSADRGGDAFF
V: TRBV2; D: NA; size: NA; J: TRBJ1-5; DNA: TGTGCCAGCAGTGGGGTCAGACTCCAGGTGGGCCAGCCCCAGCATTTT; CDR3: CASSGVRLQVGQPQHF
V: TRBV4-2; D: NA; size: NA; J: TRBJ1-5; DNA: TGTGCCAGCAGAACCGGCGATCAGCCCCAGCATTTT; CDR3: CASRTGDQPQHF
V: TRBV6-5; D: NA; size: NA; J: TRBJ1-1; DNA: TGTGCCAGCACCCCCCGGGGGCCGTGGACTGAAGCTTTCTTT; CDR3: CASTPRGPWTEAFF
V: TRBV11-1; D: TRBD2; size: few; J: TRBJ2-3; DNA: TGTGCCAGCAGCCGTAGCGGGACTAGCACAGATACGCAGTATTTT; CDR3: CASSRSGTSTDTQYF
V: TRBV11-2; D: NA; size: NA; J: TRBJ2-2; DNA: TGTGCCAGCAGCTTAGTAGGGCAGGGGACCGGGGAGCTGTTTTTT; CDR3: CASSLVGQGTGELFF
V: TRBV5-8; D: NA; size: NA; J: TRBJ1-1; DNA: TGTGCCAGCAGCCCCCTTCGGGGAGGGGACACTGAAGCTTTCTTT; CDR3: CASSPLRGGDTEAFF
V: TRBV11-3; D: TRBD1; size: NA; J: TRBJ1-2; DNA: TGTGCCAGCAGCCAGGGACAGACAAACTATGGCTACACCTTC; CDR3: CASSQGQTNYGYTF
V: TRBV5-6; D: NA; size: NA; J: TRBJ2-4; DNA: TGTGCCAGCAGCTTTGGACGGGGTGCCAAAAACATTCAGTACTTC; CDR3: CASSFGRGAKNIQYF
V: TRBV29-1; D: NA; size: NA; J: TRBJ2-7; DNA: TGCAGCGTCAAAACTTATTCAAGCTCCTACGAGCAGTACTTC; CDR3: CSVKTYSSSYEQYF
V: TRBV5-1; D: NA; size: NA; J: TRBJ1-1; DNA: TGCGCCAGCAGCAACCAAGGGGCCATGAACACTGAAGCTTTCTTT; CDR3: CASSNQGAMNTEAFF
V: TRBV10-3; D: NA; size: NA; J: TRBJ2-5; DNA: TGTGCCGTCCGGGCCAACGGGAATCCACAAGAGACCCAGTACTTC; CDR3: CAVRANGNPQETQYF
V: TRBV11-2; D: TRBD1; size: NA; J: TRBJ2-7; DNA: TGTGCCAGCAGTTCGGTTCGGGACAGGGGGCCCTACGAGCAGTACTTC; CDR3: CASSSVRDRGPYEQYF
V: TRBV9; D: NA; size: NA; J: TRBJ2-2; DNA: TGTGCCAGCAGCGTGTCACGCGGGACGGGGGAGCTGTTTTTT; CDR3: CASSVSRGTGELFF
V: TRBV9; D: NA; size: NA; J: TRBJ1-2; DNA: TGTGCCAGCAGCGCCAGGGAAGGAGCTAACTATGGCTACACCTTC; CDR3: CASSAREGANYGYTF
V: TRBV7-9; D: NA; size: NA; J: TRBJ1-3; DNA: TGTGCCAGCAGCTTAGCTGTCGGGGTAAACACCATATATTTT; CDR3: CASSLAVGVNTIYF
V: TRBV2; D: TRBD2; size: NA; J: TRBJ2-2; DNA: TGTGCCAGCAGGAGACTAGCAGCTTCGAACACCGGGGAGCTGTTTTTT; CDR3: CASRRLAASNTGELFF
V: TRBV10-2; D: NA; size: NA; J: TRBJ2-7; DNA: TGCGCCAGCAGCGCAACGGAGGGGGGCGAGCAGTACTTC; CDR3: CASSATEGGEQYF
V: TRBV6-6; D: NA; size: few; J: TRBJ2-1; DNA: TGTGCCACCGGGGAAGGCGGAGAGCAGTTCTTC; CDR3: CATGEGGEQFF
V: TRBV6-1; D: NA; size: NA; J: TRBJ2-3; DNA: TGTGCCAGCAGTGAAGTAGGGCACACAGATACGCAGTATTTT; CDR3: CASSEVGHTDTQYF
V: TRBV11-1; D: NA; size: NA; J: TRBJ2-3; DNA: TGTGCCAGCAGCTTGGACCCGAAAGATACGCAGTATTTT; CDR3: CASSLDPKDTQYF
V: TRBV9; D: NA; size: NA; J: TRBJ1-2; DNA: TGTGCCAGCAGCGTAGACAGTGGGTACTATGGCTACACCTTC; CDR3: CASSVDSGYYGYTF
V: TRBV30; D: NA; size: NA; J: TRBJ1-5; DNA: TGTGCCTGGAGTGTAGGGGGGAAGGAACAGCCCCAGCATTTT; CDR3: CAWSVGGKEQPQHF
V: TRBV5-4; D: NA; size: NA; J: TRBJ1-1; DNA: TGTGCCAGCAGCTTGGCTTCACAGAGGAACACTGAAGCTTTCTTT; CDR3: CASSLASQRNTEAFF
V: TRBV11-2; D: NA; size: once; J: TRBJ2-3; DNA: TGTGCCAGCAGCTTAACGTGGGGGGTGGGCGCAGATACGCAGTATTTT; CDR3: CASSLTWGVGADTQYF
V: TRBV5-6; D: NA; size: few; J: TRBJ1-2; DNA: TGTGCCAGCAGCTCGGGGCCCGGCTACACCTTC; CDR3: CASSSGPGYTF
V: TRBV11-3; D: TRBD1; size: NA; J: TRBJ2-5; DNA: TGTGCCAGCAGCTACCGGGACAGGGGAGAGACCCAGTACTTC; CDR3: CASSYRDRGETQYF
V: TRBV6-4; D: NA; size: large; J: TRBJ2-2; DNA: TGTGCCAGCAGTCTACAGGCTAGCACCGGGGAGCTGTTTTTT; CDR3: CASSLQASTGELFF
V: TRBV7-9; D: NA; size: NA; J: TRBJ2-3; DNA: TGTGCCAGCAGCTTAGGGATTTCAGGGACCGCAGATACGCAGTATTTT; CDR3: CASSLGISGTADTQYF
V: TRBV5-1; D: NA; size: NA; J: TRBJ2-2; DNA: TGCGCCAGCAGCTTGGCTCTTGGGTCAGGCAACACCGGGGAGCTGTTTTTT; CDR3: CASSLALGSGNTGELFF
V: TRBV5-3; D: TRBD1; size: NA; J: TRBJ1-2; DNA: TGTGCCAGAAGCTACAGGGGGCGCGGCTACACCTTC; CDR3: CARSYRGRGYTF
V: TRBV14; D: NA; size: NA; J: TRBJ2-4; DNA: TGTGCCAGCAGCCAGAACAGGGTTGGCAAAAACATTCAGTACTTC; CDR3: CASSQNRVGKNIQYF
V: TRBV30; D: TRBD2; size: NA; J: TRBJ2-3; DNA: TGTGCCTGGGTAGCGGGAGGGAGCACAGATACGCAGTATTTT; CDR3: CAWVAGGSTDTQYF
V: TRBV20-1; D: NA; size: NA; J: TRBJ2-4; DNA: TGCAGCAGTGTCTTAGGTGGTTTTACTTACTTC; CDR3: CSSVLGGFTYF
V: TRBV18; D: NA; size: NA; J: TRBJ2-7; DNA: TGTGCCAGCTCGATCAAAGGCCCCCCGGGCGAGCAGTACTTC; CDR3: CASSIKGPPGEQYF
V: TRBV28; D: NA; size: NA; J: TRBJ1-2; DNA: TGTGCCAGCAGTGGCCAGGGGCCTACCTATGGCTACACCTTC; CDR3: CASSGQGPTYGYTF
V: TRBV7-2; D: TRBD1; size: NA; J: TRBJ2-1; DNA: TGTGCCAGCAGCTGGGCTGGACAGGGTGAATTTGAGCAGTTCTTC; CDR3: CASSWAGQGEFEQFF